A single sample gave rise to the 10 T cell receptor beta chains below, sequenced in a study of shared clonotypes between healthy human individuals. Here immunoSEQ multiplex PCR was the method, and the copy in TCRdb shows in-frame clones only, minus some. This sample has a few million clones, with around nine tenths found just once. The material sequenced was naive CD4+ T cells sorted from blood. Stated subset: CD45RA+ positively selected. The receptors here all came from a man in his late teens or twenties in good health.

The chain is built from TRBV9 and TRBJ2-3; 8 positions match TRBD2. The CDR3 contains 16 residues. The trim removed 0 bases at V and 4 bases at J, leaving 7 bases unmatched. Germline assignment: CDR1 SGDLS and CDR2 YYNGEE. CDR3 in DNA: TGTGCCAGCAGCGTAGACCGCGGGGGGAGGTCAGATACGCAGTATTTT. Translation: CASSVDRGGRSDTQYF.

The chain uses TRBV6-5 and TRBJ1-6; the D is unclear. Per the germline V gene, CDR1 is MNHEY and CDR2 is SVGAGI. V lost 7 bases and J 13 bases, leaving 20 bases between the germline ends. The CDR3 extends over 14 amino acids. The CDR3 spells CASKPEHPFGPLHF. The CDR3 DNA sequence: TGTGCCAGCAAGCCAGAGCACCCCTTTGGCCCCCTCCACTTT.

The V gene is TRBV7-9, the J gene TRBJ1-1; 7 bases match TRBD1. Trimming cost V 2 bases and J 6 bases; bases outside gene matches: 3. The CDR3 is made up of 13 amino acids. The germline V gene encodes CDR1 SEHNR and CDR2 FQNEAQ (reference sequence). CDR3 bases: TGTGCCAGCAGCTTACAACAGGGGTCTGAAGCTTTCTTT. It translates to CASSLQQGSEAFF.

As for this clone: Distinct nucleotide sequences in the sample also encode this CDR3. The chain is built from TRBV5-1 and TRBJ1-5; the D gene is possibly TRBD1 (5 bases). V lost 0 bases and J 6 bases, leaving 13 bases between the germline ends. The CDR3 spans 15 residues. Germline lookup yields CDR1 SGHRS and CDR2 YFSETQ. CDR3 DNA: TGCGCCAGCAGCTTGGATGGGGGGAGGGGTCAGCCCCAGCATTTT. This gives the protein CASSLDGGRGQPQHF.

J is TRBJ2-3 and V is TRBV30, with TRBD2 matching over 10 bases. J was trimmed by 0 bases and V by 8 bases; bases with no gene match: 5. This CDR3 is 14 amino acids long. In germline, CDR1 is GTSNPN, CDR2 SVGIG (reference sequence). This CDR3 reads CARKREGSTDTQYF. DNA for the CDR3: TGTGCCCGGAAGCGGGAGGGTAGCACAGATACGCAGTATTTT.

With respect to this clone: Within the sample, other DNA sequences also encode this same CDR3. V usage is TRBV18 and J usage is TRBJ2-5; weak D call: TRBD1 (5 bases). V lost 0 bases and J lost 1, with 9 bases in between. Per the germline V gene, CDR1 is KGHSH and CDR2 is LQKENI. The CDR3 has 15 amino acids. The CDR3 DNA reads as TGTGCCAGCTCACCACCCGGCAGGGTCCAAGAGACCCAGTACTTC. Translated, it gives CASSPPGRVQETQYF.

Concerning this clone itself: One junction end does not reproduce the germline sequence, and a read error may be involved. This sequence joins TRBV18 and TRBJ2-3, with D hard to call. The CDR3 length is 18 residues. CDR1 is KGHSH and CDR2 is LQKENI in the germline V gene. The CDR3 is CASSPLLSTSGGTDTQYF. For the CDR3, the DNA is TGTGCCAGCTCTCCACTCCTTTCGACTTCTGGAGGCACAGATACGCAGTATTTT.

This clone is a singleton in its sample. J is TRBJ2-1 and V is TRBV2; 7 nucleotides line up with TRBD2. CDR1 is SNHLY, CDR2 FYNNEI, per germline. Losses at the gene ends were 1 base for V and 8 bases for J; bases not matched to a gene: 5. The CDR3 totals 14 residues. The CDR3 region is CASSEGGLVDEQFF. DNA of the CDR3: TGTGCCAGCAGTGAAGGCGGACTAGTAGATGAGCAGTTCTTC. The whole variable domain, remainder taken from reference TRBV2 and TRBJ2-1, is EPEVTQTPSHQVTQMGQEVILRCVPISNHLYFYWYRQILGQKVEFLVSFYNNEISEKSEIFDDQFSVERPDGSNFTLKIRSTKLEDSAMYFCASSEGGLVDEQFFGPGTRLTVL.

In this sample, this clone turned up once. J is TRBJ1-1 and V is TRBV7-8; no clear D gene. V shed 3 bases and J shed 4 bases, with 12 bases lying between them. Per germline, CDR1 SGHVS and CDR2 FQNEAQ. The length of the CDR3 is 14 residues. In DNA, the CDR3 is TGTGCCAGCAGCTTTATAGACGTTTCCACTGAAGCTTTCTTT. Its translation is CASSFIDVSTEAFF.

The CDR3 DNA reads as TGTGCCAGCAGTGGCCTAGCGGGTGGGCCCAGTGAGCAGTTCTTC. This codes for CASSGLAGGPSEQFF. The chain links TRBV6-1 to TRBJ2-1, with TRBD2 matching 8 bases. The CDR3 is 15 residues long. V dropped 4 bases and J dropped 9; count of bases not matched to a gene: 11. The germline gives CDR1 MNHNS, CDR2 SASEGT.